These 8 T cell receptor beta chains came from one sample sequenced in a study of blood T cell repertoires in COVID-19. Method: immunoSEQ multiplex PCR; TCRdb's copy keeps in-frame clones and lacks some. The repertoire holds tens of thousands of clones, with approximately 84% as singletons. The sequencing input was peripheral blood. These receptors were taken from an elderly woman with acute or convalescent COVID-19.

The rearrangement joins TRBV2 to TRBJ2-5, with 10 nucleotides matching TRBD1. This CDR3 comprises 15 residues. The germline gives CDR1 SNHLY, CDR2 FYNNEI. Germline trimming cut 5 bases from V and 3 bases from J; bases unmatched to any gene: 6. The CDR3 nucleotides are TGTGCCAGCAGTCCGGGGACAGGGGACAAAGAGACCCAGTACTTC. Residues: CASSPGTGDKETQYF.

The rearrangement uses TRBV18 and TRBJ2-7; a possible D gene is TRBD1 (6 bases). The ends were cut back, 6 bases at V and 0 bases at J, with 12 bases in the middle. The length of the CDR3 is 14 residues. The V gene's germline CDR1 is KGHSH and CDR2 LQKENI. The CDR3 sequence: CASSPQGSSYEQYF. The CDR3 nucleotides read TGTGCCAGCTCCCCGCAGGGGAGCTCCTACGAGCAGTACTTC.

The chain joins TRBV6-2 or TRBV6-3 to TRBJ1-5; D perhaps matches TRBD1 (5 bases). Deletions cut 2 bases from V and 5 bases from J, with 10 bases between. Germline loops: CDR1 MNHEY, CDR2 SVGEGT. CDR3 length: 14 amino acids. Here the CDR3 reads CASSYPGTYQPQHF. The CDR3 DNA follows: TGTGCCAGCAGTTACCCTGGGACTTATCAGCCCCAGCATTTT.

This clone was found a few times. This chain joins TRBV13 and TRBJ2-7; the match to TRBD2 covers 7 bases. The CDR3 spans 15 residues. Germline CDR1 and CDR2: PRHDT and FYEKMQ (reference sequence). V shed 5 bases and J 3 bases; nucleotides not matched to a gene: 10. The CDR3 protein is CASSPTGGGVYEQYF. The DNA for the CDR3 is TGTGCCAGCAGCCCGACCGGCGGGGGTGTCTACGAGCAGTACTTC.

The chain employs TRBV9 and TRBJ2-3; a possible D gene is TRBD1 (5 bases). CDR1 and CDR2 (germline): SGDLS, YYNGEE. This CDR3 spans 13 amino acids. Trimming left V 4 bases short and J 4 bases short, with 10 bases between. In nucleotides, the CDR3 is TGTGCCAGCAGCATCAGGGCTTCAGATACGCAGTATTTT. Amino acid sequence: CASSIRASDTQYF. The full variable domain, in which reference TRBV9 and TRBJ2-3 provide the parts outside the CDR3, is DSGVTQTPKHLITATGQRVTLRCSPRSGDLSVYWYQQSLDQGLQFLIQYYNGEERAKGNILERFSAQQFPDLHSELNLSSLELGDSALYFCASSIRASDTQYFGPGTRLTVL.

The J gene is TRBJ2-7, the V gene TRBV9, with 10 bases lining up with TRBD2. Germline V lookup: CDR1 SGDLS, CDR2 YYNGEE. The CDR3 spans 17 residues. V dropped 0 bases and J dropped 0; count of bases not matched to a gene: 6. The CDR3 region is CASSVALAGESSYEQYF. CDR3 coding DNA: TGTGCCAGCAGCGTAGCCCTAGCGGGGGAGAGCTCCTACGAGCAGTACTTC. The full variable domain, its missing parts supplied by reference TRBV9 and TRBJ2-7, is DSGVTQTPKHLITATGQRVTLRCSPRSGDLSVYWYQQSLDQGLQFLIQYYNGEERAKGNILERFSAQQFPDLHSELNLSSLELGDSALYFCASSVALAGESSYEQYFGPGTRLTVT.

V usage is TRBV7-2 and J usage is TRBJ2-2; 12 bases are shared with TRBD2. V was pared by 3 bases and J by 6 bases, with 2 bases of the junction left unmatched. The CDR3 runs 15 residues. CDR1 and CDR2 from the germline V gene are SGHTA and FQGNSA. The CDR3 bases are TGTGCCAGCAGCTTCGCTAGCGGGGGGGCCGGGGAGCTGTTTTTT. Amino acids: CASSFASGGAGELFF.

The rearrangement uses TRBV14 and TRBJ2-2; tentative D call: TRBD1 (5 bases). With 4 bases removed from V and 5 bases from J, the gap between germline ends came to 26 bases. The CDR3 spans 19 residues. CDR1 and CDR2 (germline): SGHDN, FVKESK. CDR3 protein: CASSPIRPGRDVYTGELFF. The CDR3 DNA follows: TGTGCCAGCAGCCCGATCCGGCCCGGCAGGGATGTTTATACCGGGGAGCTGTTTTTT.